Detailed here is one T cell receptor beta chain. This record belongs to a study of blood T cells in healthy people across ages. Study as a whole: When template switching was applied, about one barcoded beta molecule was captured per two T cells.

The CDR3 contains 14 residues. J lost 6 bases, V lost 6 bases, and 7 bases had no gene match. Germline V gene sequence: CDR1 MDHEN, CDR2 SYDVKM. A second PCR, run for roughly 7 to 12 cycles, used a sample-barcoded 5' primer plus a J-beta primer mix. TCRdb analysed the 5' RACE reads with MiXCR anew, one entry per CDR3 protein. The data hold approximately 830,000 distinct CDR3 sequences, with approximately 67% observed a single time. This receptor was obtained from a man between 25 and 39 years old in good health. Sequencing was carried out using blood. J is TRBJ1-5 and V is TRBV28; 8 positions agree with TRBD1. The CDR3 region is CASRPQGASQPQHF. The CDR3 bases are TGTGCCAGCAGACCTCAGGGGGCGAGTCAGCCCCAGCATTTT.